Shown below are 10 T cell receptor beta chains from a single sample sequenced in a study of T cell responses to AZD1222 COVID-19 vaccine. Sequencing was performed with immunoSEQ multiplex PCR; in TCRdb, only in-frame clones are kept and a portion is missing. This repertoire shows about 270,000 clones, approximately 94% found once; its top ten account for less than 0.6%. Here the sequenced sample was peripheral blood, taken 28 days after the second AZD1222 dose. These receptors were obtained from an adult who received the AZD1222 COVID-19 vaccine.

The chain uses TRBV28 and TRBJ2-1; D is possibly TRBD1 or TRBD2 (5 bases each). The CDR3 sequence is 14 residues long. The germline gives CDR1 MDHEN, CDR2 SYDVKM. V lost 6 bases and J lost 0, with 9 bases in between. CDR3 loop: CASREGSSYNEQFF. The CDR3 nucleotides read TGTGCCAGCAGAGAGGGGAGCTCCTACAATGAGCAGTTCTTC.

The V gene is TRBV5-1, the J gene TRBJ2-2; either TRBD1 or TRBD2 may supply D (6 bases each). V was pared by 0 bases and J by 5 bases, with 11 bases between. Per the germline V gene, CDR1 is SGHRS and CDR2 is YFSETQ. This CDR3 region has 15 residues. The CDR3 reads CASSLAGGETGELFF. The CDR3 DNA reads TGCGCCAGCAGCTTGGCCGGGGGCGAAACCGGGGAGCTGTTTTTT.

This chain joins TRBV3-1 (or the pseudogene TRBV3-2) and TRBJ2-2, with a weak D call TRBD2 (5 bases). The CDR3 covers 16 residues. Looked up from germline, CDR1 is LGHDT and CDR2 is YNNKEL (reference sequence). Deletions cut 0 bases from V and 5 bases from J, with 13 bases between. CDR3 nucleotide sequence: TGTGCCAGCAGCCAAGAATCGAGCAGGAGGACCGGGGAGCTGTTTTTT. It codes for CASSQESSRRTGELFF.

V usage is TRBV6-5 and J usage is TRBJ1-4; possibly TRBD1 for D (5 bases). CDR1 MNHEY and CDR2 SVGAGI come from the germline V gene. Trimming took off 0 bases at V and 4 bases at J, with 9 bases between the two ends. This CDR3 region has 15 residues. CDR3 sequence reads: CASSYSGQVNEKLFF. The CDR3 DNA reads TGTGCCAGCAGTTACTCGGGGCAGGTTAATGAAAAACTGTTTTTT.

This chain uses TRBV28 with TRBJ1-2; 7 bases are a match to TRBD1. CDR3 length: 13 residues. Germline-derived CDR1 and CDR2 are MDHEN and SYDVKM. With V trimmed by 7 bases and J by 2 bases, 4 bases remained unmatched. CDR3 residues: CASTPGQNYGYTF. In DNA form, the CDR3 reads TGTGCCAGCACCCCGGGACAGAACTATGGCTACACCTTC.

The chain links TRBV9 to TRBJ2-3, with a tentative D call TRBD1 (5 bases). Trimming stripped 3 bases from V and 9 bases from J, with 20 bases between. Germline V gene lookup returns CDR1 SGDLS and CDR2 YYNGEE. The CDR3 loop spans 15 amino acids. For the CDR3, the DNA is TGTGCCAGCAGCGCAGGGAACAGGCCCTATGGCACGCAGTATTTT. It yields the protein CASSAGNRPYGTQYF.

V is TRBV6-6 and J is TRBJ2-3; D is perhaps TRBD2 (6 bases). This CDR3 is built from 15 residues. Germline assignment: CDR1 MNHNY and CDR2 SVGAGI (reference sequence). Trimming pared 6 bases from V and 0 bases from J, leaving 13 bases between. The CDR3 DNA reads TGTGCCAGCAGACCTGGGACTGTTAGCACAGATACGCAGTATTTT. Its translation is CASRPGTVSTDTQYF.

V usage is TRBV28 and J usage is TRBJ1-2, with unresolved D. The CDR3 has 14 residues. CDR1 is MDHEN, CDR2 SYDVKM, per germline. V lost 10 bases and J 3 bases, leaving 18 bases between the germline ends. The CDR3, as DNA: TGTGCCACCCACCGAAGGGTTTTGGACTATGGCTACACCTTC. Protein product: CATHRRVLDYGYTF.

The genes are TRBV11-1 and TRBJ1-1; D not certain. This CDR3 region has 13 residues. CDR1 and CDR2 from the germline V gene are SGHAT and FQDESV (reference sequence). The ends were cut back, 7 bases at V and 5 bases at J, with 14 bases in the middle. The CDR3 DNA reads as TGTGCCAGCAACGACAATAAATTGACTGAAGCTTTCTTT. This encodes CASNDNKLTEAFF.

This chain links TRBV3-1 (or the pseudogene TRBV3-2) with TRBJ1-5; D remains unclear. The germline CDR1 and CDR2 sequences are LGHDT and YNNKEL (reference sequence). This CDR3 comprises 17 residues. V lost 1 base and J 6 bases, leaving 19 bases between the germline ends. The CDR3 DNA is TGTGCCAGCAGCCAAGGTCCCGGGATTGTGGGAAGTCAGCCCCAGCATTTT. Its translation is CASSQGPGIVGSQPQHF.